The 12 T cell receptor beta chains reported below all come from one sample, sequenced in a study of graft-versus-host responses after intestinal transplantation. Produced via immunoSEQ multiplex PCR; TCRdb's table is partial and in-frame only. The repertoire holds approximately 58,000 clones, with about 93% as singletons. The material was PBMCs, obtained about 120 days after intestinal transplantation. The source is a human patient who received an intestinal transplant, so some T cells may come from the graft donor.

The V call is TRBV10-1, the J call TRBJ2-1; 9 bases match TRBD2. The germline gives CDR1 WNHNN, CDR2 SYGVQD (reference sequence). The trim removed 0 bases at V and 4 bases at J, leaving 1 base unmatched. This CDR3 contains 15 residues. CDR3 in amino acids: CASSESSGGYNEQFF. In nucleotides, the CDR3 is TGCGCCAGCAGTGAGTCTAGCGGGGGTTACAATGAGCAGTTCTTC.

The V and J genes are TRBV29-1 and TRBJ2-3; no clear D gene. CDR3 length: 13 residues. Trimming stripped 1 base from V and 4 bases from J, with 9 bases between. Germline V CDR1 and CDR2: SQVTM, ANQGSEA. The CDR3 region has the DNA TGCAGCGTTGAAGGGCAGTCCTCAGATACGCAGTATTTT. This sequence encodes CSVEGQSSDTQYF.

This rearrangement joins TRBV6-6 to TRBJ1-1; D not certain. Germline CDR1 and CDR2: MNHNY and SVGAGI (reference sequence). V dropped 6 bases and J dropped 5 bases, with 10 bases sitting between them. The CDR3 is 12 amino acids. CDR3: CASRGVRTEAFF. In nucleotides, the CDR3 is TGTGCCAGCAGGGGTGTTCGGACTGAAGCTTTCTTT.

The chain carries TRBV4-1 and TRBJ2-1; the match to TRBD2 covers 14 bases. The CDR3 is 17 amino acids. Germline loops: CDR1 MGHRA, CDR2 YSYEKL. V trimming: 4 bases; J trimming: 2 bases; junction bases outside the gene matches: 4. The CDR3 DNA follows: TGCGCCAGCAGCCCGACTAGCGGGGGGGACGCCTACAATGAGCAGTTCTTC. Translation gives CASSPTSGGDAYNEQFF.

The chain employs TRBV4-1 and TRBJ2-2; 8 nucleotides line up with TRBD1. The CDR3 extends over 16 amino acids. V dropped 3 bases and J dropped 4; count of bases not matched to a gene: 7. The germline V gene has CDR1 MGHRA and CDR2 YSYEKL. The CDR3 region has the DNA TGCGCCAGCAGCCATCCAAGACAGGGGCGCACCGGGGAGCTGTTTTTT. It is translated as CASSHPRQGRTGELFF.

The gene calls are TRBV25-1 and TRBJ1-2; unclear D gene. V was pared by 1 base and J by 7 bases, with 4 bases between. Germline V gives CDR1 MGHDK, CDR2 SYGVNS. The CDR3 contains 11 residues. The CDR3 coding sequence is TGTGCCAGCAGTGAATGGGGTGGCTACACCTTC. Its protein product is CASSEWGGYTF.

This chain links TRBV6-1 with TRBJ1-3; possibly TRBD1 for D (5 bases). CDR1 is MNHNS, CDR2 SASEGT, per germline. Trimming cost V 2 bases and J 5 bases, with 10 bases left between them. This CDR3 spans 14 amino acids. The DNA of the CDR3 is TGTGCCAGCAGTGAATCGTCAGGGCGAAACACCATATATTTT. Its translation is CASSESSGRNTIYF.

J is TRBJ2-1 and V is TRBV5-1, with TRBD1 matching 7 bases. J lost 9 bases, V lost 5 bases, and 5 bases had no gene match. The CDR3 spans 12 residues. The germline V gene encodes CDR1 SGHRS and CDR2 YFSETQ. Here the CDR3 DNA reads TGCGCCAGCAGATTAACAGGGGCTGAGCAGTTCTTC. The encoded protein is CASRLTGAEQFF.

This chain links TRBV28 with TRBJ2-5; D might be TRBD1 or TRBD2, each matching 5 bases. V dropped 5 bases and J dropped 3 bases, with 10 bases sitting between them. Looked up from germline, CDR1 is MDHEN and CDR2 is SYDVKM. This CDR3 comprises 13 residues. The CDR3 nucleotides read TGTGCCAGCAGTAGATTGGGGGAAGAGACCCAGTACTTC. Its protein product is CASSRLGEETQYF.

The chain uses TRBV5-1 and TRBJ2-3, with D tentatively TRBD1 or TRBD2 (6 bases each). The germline V gene encodes CDR1 SGHRS and CDR2 YFSETQ. This CDR3 has 15 residues. Trimming pared 4 bases from V and 2 bases from J, leaving 14 bases between. CDR3 amino acids: CASSVGGGNTDTQYF. In nucleotides, the CDR3 is TGCGCCAGCAGCGTCGGAGGGGGGAACACAGATACGCAGTATTTT.

This clone has only one observation. J is TRBJ2-1 and V is TRBV19; possibly TRBD2 for D (6 bases). CDR3 length equals 13 residues. From germline, CDR1 is LNHDA and CDR2 SQIVND (reference sequence). V lost 6 bases, J lost 4 bases, and 10 bases lay in between. The CDR3 DNA reads TGTGCCAGTAGCTACGGGACTTACAATGAGCAGTTCTTC. Encoded protein: CASSYGTYNEQFF.

The chain is built from TRBV28 and TRBJ2-2; D is unclear. This CDR3 is built from 15 residues. The V end was cut by 7 bases, the J end by 1 base, with 13 bases between. Germline CDR1 MDHEN, CDR2 SYDVKM. In nucleotides, the CDR3 is TGTGCCAGCACCACTCCGGGCGGGAACACCGGGGAGCTGTTTTTT. Protein: CASTTPGGNTGELFF.